The sequence of this T cell receptor (beta chain) was determined in a study of CD4+ T cells in melanoma. V was cut by 7 bases and J by 4 bases, with 18 bases left in between. This CDR3 comprises 15 residues. Per the germline V gene, CDR1 is SNHLY and CDR2 is FYNNEI. In its sample, this clone was seen once. What it binds is unknown. This table comes from immunoSEQ multiplex PCR, and its TCRdb copy is limited to in-frame clones, with some not included. The sample has some 14,000 clones, roughly 80% seen once. General study points: Diverse differentiation states were reported for melanoma neoantigen-specific CD4+ T cells. CD8+ T cell, macrophage and B cell function reportedly correlated with neoantigen-specific CD4+ T cells.

This chain joins TRBV2 and TRBJ2-3, with no clear D. Sequenced sample: cells from a culture (not recorded whether cultured in vitro). The sequence derives from a human donor with melanoma. CDR3 protein: CASIPSPARSDTQYF. The CDR3 region has the DNA TGTGCCAGCATTCCCTCCCCGGCGAGGTCAGATACGCAGTATTTT.